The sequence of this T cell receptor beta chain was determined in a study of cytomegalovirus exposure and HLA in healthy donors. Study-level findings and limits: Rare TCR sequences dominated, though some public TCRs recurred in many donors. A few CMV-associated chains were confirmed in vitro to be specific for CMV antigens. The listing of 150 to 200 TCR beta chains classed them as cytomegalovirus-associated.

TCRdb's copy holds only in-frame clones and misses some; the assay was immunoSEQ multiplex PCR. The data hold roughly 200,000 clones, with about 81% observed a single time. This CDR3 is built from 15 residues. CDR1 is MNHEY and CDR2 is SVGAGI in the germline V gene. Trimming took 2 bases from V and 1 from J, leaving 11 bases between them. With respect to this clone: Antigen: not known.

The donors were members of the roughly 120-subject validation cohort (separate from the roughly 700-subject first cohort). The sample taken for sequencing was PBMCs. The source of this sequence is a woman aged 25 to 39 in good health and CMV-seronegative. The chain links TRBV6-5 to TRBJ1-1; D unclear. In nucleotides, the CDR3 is TGTGCCAGCAGTTACAGAACATTAAAGAACACTGAAGCTTTCTTT. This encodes CASSYRTLKNTEAFF.